A single sample is the source of the 21 T cell receptor beta chains below, sequenced in a study of technical replicates of blood from a handful of donors. Measured with immunoSEQ multiplex PCR; TCRdb has only the in-frame clones, and not every one. The sample contains 95,000 or so clones, about 95% of which appear only once. Sample: T cells isolated from PBMCs. These receptors all come from a human donor in good health.

The chain couples TRBV19 to TRBJ1-5; D ambiguous. Germline CDR1 LNHDA, CDR2 SQIVND (reference sequence). Trimming stripped 7 bases from V and 3 bases from J, with 10 bases between. The CDR3 loop spans 13 amino acids. CDR3 bases: TGTGCCAGTATCGGAGGGCTCAATCAGCCCCAGCATTTT. Translation gives CASIGGLNQPQHF.

This chain uses TRBV6-5 with TRBJ1-2, with TRBD1 matching over 9 bases. V lost 7 bases, J lost 5 bases, and 5 bases stayed unmatched. From germline, CDR1 is MNHEY and CDR2 SVGAGI. CDR3 size: 13 residues. The CDR3 region is CASKDRGSYGYTF. The CDR3 nucleotides are TGTGCCAGCAAGGACAGGGGTTCGTATGGCTACACCTTC.

This chain links TRBV15 with TRBJ1-5; no definite D call. Trimming took 0 bases from V and 1 from J, leaving 10 bases between them. The CDR3 loop spans 16 amino acids. Germline V CDR1 and CDR2: LNHNV, YYDKDF (reference sequence). DNA of the CDR3: TGTGCCACCAGCAGAGAATATAGCGGGAGCAATCAGCCCCAGCATTTT. Amino acid sequence: CATSREYSGSNQPQHF. Looking up the rest from reference TRBV15 and TRBJ1-5 gives the full variable domain: DAMVIQNPRYQVTQFGKPVTLSCSQTLNHNVMYWYQQKSSQAPKLLFHYYDKDFNNEADTPDNFQSRRPNTSFCFLDIRSPGLGDTAMYLCATSREYSGSNQPQHFGDGTRLSIL.

The genes are TRBV30 and TRBJ1-2; no clear D. V shed 5 bases and J shed 4 bases, with 8 bases lying between them. Germline V gives CDR1 GTSNPN, CDR2 SVGIG (reference sequence). This CDR3 contains 11 residues. The CDR3: CAWGSAYGYTF. The CDR3 coding sequence is TGTGCCTGGGGTAGCGCCTATGGCTACACCTTC.

The chain employs TRBV27 and TRBJ2-4; 7 bases are shared with TRBD1. Trimming cost V 3 bases and J 2 bases; bases outside gene matches: 4. The CDR3 covers 15 residues. The germline CDR1 and CDR2 sequences are MNHEY and SMNVEV (reference sequence). In nucleotides, the CDR3 is TGTGCCAGCAGTTTTTCACAGGGGACCAAAAACATTCAGTACTTC. Encoded protein: CASSFSQGTKNIQYF.

The J gene is TRBJ2-3, the V gene TRBV7-3, with 11 bases aligning to TRBD2. The CDR3 has 17 residues. CDR1 is SGHTA and CDR2 is FQGTGA in the germline V gene. Germline trimming cut 5 bases from V and 5 bases from J; bases unmatched to any gene: 12. The CDR3 sequence is CASSHGTSGGVLDTQYF. The CDR3 DNA sequence: TGTGCCAGCAGCCACGGCACTAGCGGGGGCGTTCTAGATACGCAGTATTTT.

The rearrangement links TRBV11-3 to TRBJ2-2; 10 bases map to TRBD2. Germline V lookup: CDR1 SGHNT, CDR2 YENEEA. The CDR3 runs 14 residues. V was clipped by 8 bases and J by 1 base; unmatched bases: 1. CDR3 loop: CASLAGVNTGELFF. The CDR3 nucleotides are TGTGCCAGCCTAGCGGGGGTGAACACCGGGGAGCTGTTTTTT.

The chain employs TRBV9 and TRBJ2-1; no definite D call. Germline CDR1 is SGDLS and CDR2 is YYNGEE. Trimming stripped 4 bases from V and 9 bases from J, with 23 bases between. The CDR3 loop spans 16 amino acids. In DNA, the CDR3 is TGTGCCAGCAGCCCACTAAACCTAGTCCTCGGAGTTGAGCAGTTCTTC. Translated, it gives CASSPLNLVLGVEQFF.

The chain uses TRBV2 and TRBJ2-2, with 10 positions matching TRBD2. V was pared by 0 bases and J by 4 bases, with 8 bases of the junction left unmatched. The CDR3 length is 18 residues. Germline V gene sequence: CDR1 SNHLY, CDR2 FYNNEI. Here the CDR3 DNA reads TGTGCCAGCAGTGAAGCGGTTCTAGCGGGAGCGAGCACCGGGGAGCTGTTTTTT. Its protein is CASSEAVLAGASTGELFF.

This clone was seen once. This chain links TRBV19 with TRBJ1-2; D is possibly TRBD1 (6 bases). The CDR3 covers 13 residues. Germline CDR1 and CDR2: LNHDA and SQIVND (reference sequence). Trimming cost V 3 bases and J 3 bases, with 8 bases left between them. CDR3 coding DNA: TGTGCCAGTAGTATGAGACAGGACTATGGCTACACCTTC. This sequence encodes CASSMRQDYGYTF. The complete variable domain, with remaining parts taken from reference TRBV19 and TRBJ1-2, reads DGGITQSPKYLFRKEGQNVTLSCEQNLNHDAMYWYRQDPGQGLRLIYYSQIVNDFQKGDIAEGYSVSREKKESFPLTVTSAQKNPTAFYLCASSMRQDYGYTFGSGTRLTVV.

V gene TRBV12-5 combines with J gene TRBJ2-7; no definite D call. CDR3 length: 12 residues. Germline V gene data show CDR1 as LGHNT and CDR2 as FRNRAP. The germline V and J ends were trimmed by 5 bases and 3 bases, with 8 bases remaining between them. The CDR3 DNA is TGTGCTAGTGGTCTTTACGGCTACGAGCAGTACTTC. It encodes CASGLYGYEQYF.

This chain's CDR3 is CASRASGVADTQYF. The CDR3 DNA sequence: TGTGCCAGCCGAGCTTCGGGAGTTGCAGATACGCAGTATTTT. The chain links TRBV7-9 to TRBJ2-3, with D tentatively TRBD2 (6 bases). The germline V gene has CDR1 SEHNR and CDR2 FQNEAQ (reference sequence). This CDR3 is 14 amino acids long. Trimming removed 8 bases at V and 4 bases at J, with 16 bases between.

This chain links TRBV18 with TRBJ2-7; possible D gene TRBD1, 5 bases. CDR3 size: 12 residues. V gave up 3 bases and J gave up 3 bases, with 6 bases separating them. Germline assignment: CDR1 KGHSH and CDR2 LQKENI. CDR3 loop: CASSPTVYEQYF. In DNA, the CDR3 is TGTGCCAGCTCACCGACAGTCTACGAGCAGTACTTC.

This clone appeared once. CDR3 nucleotides: TGTGCCAGCAGCCAAGCCCTTGGTAGCTCCTACAATGAGCAGTTCTTC. It encodes CASSQALGSSYNEQFF. V gene TRBV4-2 combines with J gene TRBJ2-1; D uncertain. Germline values: CDR1 LGHNA, CDR2 YNFKEQ. The CDR3 has 16 residues. Deletions cut 1 base from V and 0 bases from J, with 10 bases between.

The rearrangement links TRBV19 to TRBJ1-4, with D perhaps matching TRBD1 (6 bases). The CDR3 has 13 amino acids. V lost 8 bases to trimming and J lost 7 bases, with 14 bases between them. Germline V gene data show CDR1 as LNHDA and CDR2 as SQIVND (reference sequence). The DNA of the CDR3 is TGTGCCAGTCGGGCGGGGGGCGTTGAAAAACTGTTTTTT. Its translation is CASRAGGVEKLFF.

The gene calls are TRBV9 and TRBJ1-2, with 8 bases matching TRBD1. Germline CDR1 is SGDLS and CDR2 is YYNGEE. This CDR3 contains 14 residues. Germline trimming cut 2 bases from V and 4 bases from J; bases unmatched to any gene: 4. Here the CDR3 DNA reads TGTGCCAGCAGCGTCTCGGGACAGGCCTATGGCTACACCTTC. This translates into CASSVSGQAYGYTF. Full variable domain (outside the CDR3, taken from reference TRBV9 and TRBJ1-2): DSGVTQTPKHLITATGQRVTLRCSPRSGDLSVYWYQQSLDQGLQFLIQYYNGEERAKGNILERFSAQQFPDLHSELNLSSLELGDSALYFCASSVSGQAYGYTFGSGTRLTVV.

This chain joins TRBV7-2 and TRBJ1-1; 8 nucleotides line up with TRBD1. V was pared by 5 bases and J by 8 bases, with 13 bases of the junction left unmatched. The CDR3 has 15 residues. Germline values: CDR1 SGHTA, CDR2 FQGNSA. The chain's CDR3 is CASSLDPGGKPEAFF. The CDR3 coding sequence is TGTGCCAGCAGCCTAGACCCAGGGGGCAAACCGGAAGCTTTCTTT. The whole variable domain, filled in from reference TRBV7-2 and TRBJ1-1, reads GAGVSQSPSNKVTEKGKDVELRCDPISGHTALYWYRQSLGQGLEFLIYFQGNSAPDKSGLPSDRFSAERTGGSVSTLTIQRTQQEDSAVYLCASSLDPGGKPEAFFGQGTRLTVV.

The V call is TRBV15, the J call TRBJ1-1; TRBD1 aligns across 9 bases. CDR3 length: 16 residues. The V and J ends lost 5 bases and 0 bases, in that order; junction bases with no gene match: 7. Germline assignment: CDR1 LNHNV and CDR2 YYDKDF (reference sequence). CDR3 bases: TGTGCCACCAGCGGCCGGGACAGGGTCATGAACACTGAAGCTTTCTTT. Translating it yields CATSGRDRVMNTEAFF.

This clone was seen a single time. V usage is TRBV9 and J usage is TRBJ2-1; 13 bases map to TRBD2. V was pared by 0 bases and J by 0 bases, with 6 bases of the junction left unmatched. CDR3 length: 19 residues. Germline CDR1 reads SGDLS; CDR2 reads YYNGEE. The chain's CDR3 is CASSVGLAGGVSSYNEQFF. CDR3 sequence (DNA): TGTGCCAGCAGCGTAGGACTAGCGGGAGGAGTGAGCTCCTACAATGAGCAGTTCTTC.

The chain is built from TRBV7-8 and TRBJ2-3; 10 nucleotides align to TRBD2. The CDR3 spans 16 residues. From germline, CDR1 is SGHVS and CDR2 FQNEAQ. V shed 1 base, J shed 3 bases, and the junction held 4 bases outside the gene matches. In nucleotides, the CDR3 is TGTGCCAGCAGCTTAGTTAGCGGGAGGATGACAGATACGCAGTATTTT. Translated, it gives CASSLVSGRMTDTQYF.

The rearrangement links TRBV19 to TRBJ2-1; 9 bases agree with TRBD1. The CDR3 extends over 15 amino acids. With V trimmed by 5 bases and J by 4 bases, 6 bases remained unmatched. Germline V gene lookup returns CDR1 LNHDA and CDR2 SQIVND (reference sequence). The DNA of the CDR3 is TGTGCCAGTAGTTTCCGACAGGGGGAATACAATGAGCAGTTCTTC. Translation: CASSFRQGEYNEQFF.